This TCR beta chain was recovered during a study of blood T cell repertoires in COVID-19. The V gene's germline CDR1 is MDHEN and CDR2 SYDVKM. Germline trimming cut 6 bases from V and 5 bases from J; bases unmatched to any gene: 2. The CDR3 totals 12 residues. Enrolment of Seattle patients took place during active infection, and they were followed longitudinally. In the original processing: Researchers report that nucleated cell counts were estimated from reference gene primer amplification. Profiling relied on immunoSEQ multiplex PCR, and the TCRdb table lists in-frame clones only, not all of them. V, J and clone size are taken as reported in that table, and D and trimming were inferred from the DNA itself. The table records 250,000 to 300,000 clones, approximately 87% of them present only once.

Sequences were obtained from peripheral blood. V gene TRBV28 combines with J gene TRBJ2-7; 9 positions agree with TRBD2. The sequence came from a woman aged 25 to 39 with COVID-19, enrolled during active disease. CDR3 loop: CASRAGGHEQYF. DNA of the CDR3: TGTGCCAGCAGAGCGGGGGGTCACGAGCAGTACTTC.